The sample holds many counts of the clone carrying this T cell receptor beta chain. Trimming at V came to 5 bases and at J to 8 bases, leaving 5 bases not matched to a gene. The CDR3 is 15 amino acids. TCRdb itself ran the RT-PCR reads through MiXCR, one entry per CDR3 protein. Counted here are about 680,000 distinct CDR3 sequences, 11% to 15% occurring once; the ten biggest clones make up 3% to 4.5%. Material: memory CD4+ T cells from blood. This TCR was sampled from a female donor in good health, serving as a healthy control. This chain joins TRBV12-3 or TRBV12-4 and TRBJ2-1; TRBD2 matches 14 bases. For the CDR3, the DNA is TGTGCCAGCAGTCTCGGGACTAGCGGGAGCTATGAGCAGTTCTTC. Translating gives CASSLGTSGSYEQFF.